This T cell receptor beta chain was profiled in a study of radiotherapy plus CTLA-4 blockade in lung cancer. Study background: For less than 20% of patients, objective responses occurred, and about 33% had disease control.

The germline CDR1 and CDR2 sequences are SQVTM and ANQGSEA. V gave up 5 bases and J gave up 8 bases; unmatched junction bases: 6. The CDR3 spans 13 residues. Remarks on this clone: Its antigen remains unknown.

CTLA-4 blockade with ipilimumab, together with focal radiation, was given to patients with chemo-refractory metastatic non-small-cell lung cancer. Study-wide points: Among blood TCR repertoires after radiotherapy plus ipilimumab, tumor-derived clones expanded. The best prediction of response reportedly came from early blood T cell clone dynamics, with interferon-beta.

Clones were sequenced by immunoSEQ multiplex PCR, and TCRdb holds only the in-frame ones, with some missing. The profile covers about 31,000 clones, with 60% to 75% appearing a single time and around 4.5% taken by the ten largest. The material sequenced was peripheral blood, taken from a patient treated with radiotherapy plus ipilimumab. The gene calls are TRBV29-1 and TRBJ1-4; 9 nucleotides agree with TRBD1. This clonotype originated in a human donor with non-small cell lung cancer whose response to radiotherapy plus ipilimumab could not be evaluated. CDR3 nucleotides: TGCAGCGTTTGGGGGGACAGGGACGAAAAACTGTTTTTT. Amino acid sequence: CSVWGDRDEKLFF.